This TCR beta chain was obtained from a study of control samples from healthy donors and cancer patients. Sequenced by immunoSEQ multiplex PCR; TCRdb stores in-frame clones only, minus some. The table records fewer than 200,000 clones, approximately 92% of them present only once. The receptor's source is a man between 18 and 35 years old in good health. Sequenced input: blood.

CDR3 DNA sequence: TGTGCCAGCACCCTGGGGGGAGCCCGATCCGATGAGCAGTTCTTC. Residues: CASTLGGARSDEQFF. The chain links TRBV6-5 to TRBJ2-1; tentative D call: TRBD2 (6 bases). The CDR3 has 15 residues. With 7 bases removed from V and 8 bases from J, the gap between germline ends came to 21 bases. CDR1 is MNHEY and CDR2 is SVGAGI in the germline V gene.